A selection of T cell receptor beta chains follows, all from one sample in a study of T cell responses to AZD1222 COVID-19 vaccine. Libraries were prepared by immunoSEQ multiplex PCR; TCRdb keeps only in-frame clonotypes and omits some of them. The data hold some 92,000 clones, with around 90% observed a single time. Material: peripheral blood, obtained on day 0 of AZD1222 vaccination. Every receptor here comes from an adult in good health. The CDR3 runs from the conserved cysteine through the conserved F or W. D genes are given only for firm matches. Clone sizes are given selectively: once, few, many, or a class where the clone is expanded.

>TRBJ2-1|TRBV28|.|.
CASSFRGPEQFF
TGTGCCAGCAGTTTTCGGGGTCCTGAGCAGTTCTTC
>TRBJ1-4|TRBV5-1|TRBD1|.
CASSFSGQGPNEKLFF
TGCGCCAGCAGCTTCTCCGGACAGGGTCCGAATGAAAAACTGTTTTTT
>TRBJ2-3|TRBV5-1|.|.
CASTPTSSTDTQYF
TGCGCCAGCACCCCCACTAGCAGCACAGATACGCAGTATTTT
>TRBJ2-3|TRBV4-2|TRBD1|.
CASSRGQGTDTQYF
TGTGCCAGCAGCCGCGGACAGGGCACAGATACGCAGTATTTT
>TRBJ1-2|TRBV10-3|.|once
CAISESTGGGYTF
TGTGCCATCAGTGAGTCGACAGGTGGTGGCTACACCTTC
>TRBJ1-2|TRBV5-1|.|.
CASSLEGALYGYTF
TGCGCCAGCAGCTTGGAAGGAGCCCTCTATGGCTACACCTTC
>TRBJ1-1|TRBV19|.|.
CASTTELNTEAFF
TGTGCCAGTACGACTGAATTGAACACTGAAGCTTTCTTT
>TRBJ1-1|TRBV6-5|TRBD1|.
CASSTGGTEAFF
TGTGCCAGCAGCACAGGGGGCACTGAAGCTTTCTTT
>TRBJ1-5|TRBV6-4|.|once
CASSDSIGNQPQHF
TGTGCCAGCAGTGACTCGATAGGGAATCAGCCCCAGCATTTT
>TRBJ2-7|TRBV5-6|TRBD1|.
CASSRGTDSYEQYF
TGTGCCAGCAGCCGAGGGACAGACTCCTACGAGCAGTACTTC
>TRBJ1-1|TRBV7-3|.|.
CASKLTGLDTEAFF
TGTGCCAGCAAGCTAACGGGATTGGACACTGAAGCTTTCTTT
>TRBJ2-3|TRBV30|TRBD1|.
CAWNRGLTDTQYF
TGTGCCTGGAACAGGGGGCTCACAGATACGCAGTATTTT
>TRBJ1-5|TRBV24-1|.|.
CATSDREGWPQHF
TGTGCCACCAGTGACAGGGAGGGTTGGCCCCAGCATTTT
>TRBJ1-6|TRBV6-5|.|.
CAAVSGRVNSPLHF
TGTGCCGCGGTCTCGGGGCGGGTAAATTCACCCCTCCACTTT
>TRBJ1-5|TRBV7-3|.|.
CAQGQGGSQPQHF
TGTGCCCAAGGGCAGGGCGGAAGTCAGCCCCAGCATTTT
>TRBJ2-4|TRBV18|TRBD1|.
CASSPWTGGDEAKNIQYF
TGTGCCAGCTCACCATGGACAGGGGGAGATGAGGCCAAAAACATTCAGTACTTC
>TRBJ1-4|TRBV12-3/TRBV12-4|.|.
CASSVRQEEKLFF
TGTGCCAGCAGTGTAAGACAGGAAGAAAAACTGTTTTTT
>TRBJ1-4|TRBV2|.|.
CASSGDFNEKLFF
TGTGCCAGCAGTGGAGACTTTAATGAAAAACTGTTTTTT
>TRBJ1-2|TRBV15|.|.
CATSRASRLTGGGYTF
TGTGCCACCAGCAGAGCCAGCCGACTGACAGGCGGGGGCTACACCTTC
>TRBJ1-5|TRBV28|.|.
CASSLSGISNQPQHF
TGTGCCAGCAGTTTAAGCGGGATTAGCAATCAGCCCCAGCATTTT
>TRBJ1-4|TRBV3-1/TRBV3-2|TRBD1|.
CASSQKTGGEKLFF
TGTGCCAGCAGCCAAAAAACAGGGGGGGAAAAACTGTTTTTT
>TRBJ2-2|TRBV6-6|.|.
CASDGGRTGELFF
TGTGCTTCAGACGGGGGGCGCACCGGGGAGCTGTTTTTT
>TRBJ1-2|TRBV7-9|TRBD1|.
CASSLEVDRGRGYTF
TGTGCCAGCAGCTTAGAGGTCGACAGGGGTAGGGGCTACACCTTC
>TRBJ1-5|TRBV19|TRBD1|.
CASSLADRINQPQHF
TGTGCCAGTAGCCTAGCGGACAGGATCAATCAGCCCCAGCATTTT
>TRBJ2-5|TRBV11-2|.|.
CASISNGYQETQYF
TGTGCCAGCATCTCGAACGGGTACCAAGAGACCCAGTACTTC
>TRBJ2-4|TRBV27|.|.
CASSLTVSAKNIQYF
TGTGCCAGCAGTTTAACGGTATCAGCCAAAAACATTCAGTACTTC
>TRBJ1-1|TRBV6-4|.|.
CASRRQALNTEAFF
TGTGCCAGCAGACGACAGGCCCTGAACACTGAAGCTTTCTTT
>TRBJ1-5|TRBV5-1|.|.
CASSFEPQGTNQPQHF
TGCGCCAGCAGCTTTGAGCCACAGGGAACCAATCAGCCCCAGCATTTT
>TRBJ1-3|TRBV9|.|.
CASSVGPGQGNTIYF
TGTGCCAGCAGCGTAGGTCCAGGGCAGGGAAACACCATATATTTT
>TRBJ2-4|TRBV9|TRBD2|.
CASSELAGGSAKNIQYF
TGTGCCAGCAGCGAACTAGCGGGAGGTTCAGCCAAAAACATTCAGTACTTC
>TRBJ1-3|TRBV5-1|.|.
CASSTGRGNTIYF
TGCGCCAGCTCAACAGGGAGGGGAAACACCATATATTTT
>TRBJ1-2|TRBV21-1|.|.
CASSKRRAEGDYGYTF
TGTGCCAGCAGCAAAAGGCGGGCGGAGGGGGACTATGGCTACACCTTC
>TRBJ1-6|TRBV28|TRBD1|.
CASSLTGVNSPLHF
TGTGCCAGCAGTTTAACAGGGGTCAATTCACCCCTCCACTTT
>TRBJ1-1|TRBV19|TRBD1|.
CASRLTGVRTEAFF
TGTGCCAGTAGGCTGACAGGGGTTCGCACTGAAGCTTTCTTT
>TRBJ1-4|TRBV6-5|TRBD1|.
CASQRTGNEKLFF
TGTGCCAGCCAGAGGACAGGGAATGAAAAACTGTTTTTT
>TRBJ1-5|TRBV4-1|.|.
CASSQDPRQPQHF
TGCGCCAGCAGCCAAGATCCGAGACAGCCCCAGCATTTT
>TRBJ2-1|TRBV9|.|.
CASSVSDFYEQFF
TGTGCCAGCAGCGTATCCGATTTCTATGAGCAGTTCTTC
>TRBJ1-2|TRBV13|TRBD1|.
CASSLGRTGGNRNYGYTF
TGTGCCAGCAGCTTAGGCCGGACAGGGGGCAATCGAAACTATGGCTACACCTTC
>TRBJ1-1|TRBV6-1|.|.
CASSVRGSTEAFF
TGTGCCAGCAGTGTCAGGGGTAGCACTGAAGCTTTCTTT
>TRBJ2-7|TRBV2|TRBD2|.
CASSTSGRGYEQYF
TGTGCCAGCAGCACTAGCGGGAGAGGTTACGAGCAGTACTTC
>TRBJ1-5|TRBV6-5|.|.
CASSWGRSQPQHF
TGTGCCAGCAGTTGGGGCCGTAGTCAGCCCCAGCATTTT
>TRBJ2-2|TRBV2|TRBD1|.
CASSERTGFTGELFF
TGTGCCAGCAGTGAGAGGACAGGGTTCACCGGGGAGCTGTTTTTT